This entry is about one T cell receptor beta chain. Its cognate antigen is unknown. It was focal radiation plus CTLA-4 blockade with ipilimumab that patients with chemo-refractory metastatic non-small-cell lung cancer received. The data were obtained in a study of radiotherapy plus CTLA-4 blockade in lung cancer. At the level of the study: Of the patients, roughly 20% showed objective responses and roughly 31% attained disease control.

Study results and limitations: Best predicting response, reportedly, were early blood T cell clone dynamics, with interferon-beta.

J gave up 5 bases and V 0 bases, and 9 bases lay outside the gene matches. Germline V lookup: CDR1 LGHNA, CDR2 YSLEER. The CDR3 consists of 18 residues. Using immunoSEQ multiplex PCR, the repertoire was profiled, and TCRdb retains in-frame clones only, with some absent. The sample lists tens of thousands of clones, less than 85% occurring once. The chain joins TRBV4-3 to TRBJ2-1; 11 bases map to TRBD2. Sequencing was performed on peripheral blood, taken from a patient treated with radiotherapy plus ipilimumab. The receptor was isolated from a human donor with non-small cell lung cancer who had a complete response to radiotherapy plus ipilimumab. CDR3 nucleotides: TGCGCCAGCAGCCAAGATGCCGTAGGGACTAGCGGAAACAATGAGCAGTTCTTC. Translating gives CASSQDAVGTSGNNEQFF.